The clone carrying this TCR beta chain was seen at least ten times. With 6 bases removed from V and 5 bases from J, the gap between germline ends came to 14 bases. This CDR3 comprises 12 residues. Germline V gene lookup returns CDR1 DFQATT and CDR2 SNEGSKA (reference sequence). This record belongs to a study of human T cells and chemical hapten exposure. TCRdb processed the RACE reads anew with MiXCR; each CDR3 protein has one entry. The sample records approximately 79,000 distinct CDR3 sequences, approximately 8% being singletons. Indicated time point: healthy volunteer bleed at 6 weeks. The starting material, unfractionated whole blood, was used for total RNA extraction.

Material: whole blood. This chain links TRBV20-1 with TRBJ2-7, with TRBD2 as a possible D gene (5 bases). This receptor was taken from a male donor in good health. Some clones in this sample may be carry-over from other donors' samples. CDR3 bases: TGCAGTGCCCCCGTAGGGAGCAACGAGCAGTACTTC. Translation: CSAPVGSNEQYF.